What follows describes a single TCR beta chain. These data are taken from a study of blood T cell repertoires in COVID-19. Background on the study: The samples span acute and convalescent COVID-19 from the United States, Italy and Spain. PBMCs, B-cell-depleted T cells, or T cells were the source of the cDNA or gDNA that made up the material.

In the authors' workflow: Counts of nucleated cells, estimated from reference gene primer amplification, were obtained. The method was immunoSEQ multiplex PCR; TCRdb's version includes in-frame clones alone and lacks a portion of them. The V and J calls and clone size come from that table; D and trimming were worked out from the DNA. This sample carries roughly 200,000 clones, approximately 88% of them seen once, and the ten largest clones take around 6.7%. Recruited during active infection, patients (from Seattle) were subsequently followed longitudinally. J lost 5 bases, V lost 4 bases, and 9 bases had no gene match. In germline, CDR1 is SQVTM, CDR2 ANQGSEA. CDR3 length: 14 amino acids.

This rearrangement joins TRBV29-1 to TRBJ2-5, with 8 bases that match TRBD2. The receptor was derived from a woman in her forties with COVID-19, enrolled during active disease. Sample: peripheral blood. DNA for the CDR3: TGCAGCGTTGTTGGCGCGGGGGGTGGGGAGACCCAGTACTTC. This sequence encodes CSVVGAGGGETQYF.